The 22 T cell receptor beta chains given below trace back to one sample, sequenced in a study of cytomegalovirus exposure and HLA in healthy donors. PCR was performed using 60 Vbeta and 13 Jbeta primers. Assay: immunoSEQ multiplex PCR; the TCRdb copy retains only in-frame clones and omits some. The table lists roughly 150,000 clones, around 80% of them singletons. Material: PBMCs. These receptors came from a young man in good health and CMV-seropositive.

The genes are TRBV6-5 and TRBJ1-2; the D gene is possibly TRBD1 (5 bases). The V end lost 5 bases, the J end lost 3 bases, and 10 bases lay between the germline ends. Germline V gene lookup returns CDR1 MNHEY and CDR2 SVGAGI. The CDR3 is made up of 13 amino acids. The CDR3 region is CASSLDSYYGYTF. The CDR3 DNA reads TGTGCCAGCAGTCTTGACAGCTACTATGGCTACACCTTC.

The chain carries TRBV5-1 and TRBJ2-1; 15 bases fit TRBD2. CDR3 length: 16 residues. Germline CDR1 reads SGHRS; CDR2 reads YFSETQ. With 4 bases clipped from V and 7 bases from J, the junction kept 6 bases outside the gene matches. The CDR3 reads CASSPGLAGGGNEQFF. The CDR3 bases are TGCGCCAGCAGCCCGGGACTAGCGGGAGGCGGGAATGAGCAGTTCTTC. Based on the CDR3 plus reference TRBV5-1 and TRBJ2-1, the full variable domain is KAGVTQTPRYLIKTRGQQVTLSCSPISGHRSVSWYQQTPGQGLQFLFEYFSETQRNKGNFPGRFSGRQFSNSRSEMNVSTLELGDSALYLCASSPGLAGGGNEQFFGPGTRLTVL.

This clone showed up just a few times. The chain employs TRBV28 and TRBJ2-7; TRBD1 agrees at 11 bases. Germline lookup yields CDR1 MDHEN and CDR2 SYDVKM. Trimming at V came to 6 bases and at J to 7 bases, leaving 8 bases not matched to a gene. CDR3 length: 14 residues. The CDR3 sequence is CASRAGTGGREQYF. The CDR3 DNA is TGTGCCAGCAGGGCCGGGACAGGGGGGCGGGAGCAGTACTTC.

The chain employs TRBV28 and TRBJ1-1; perhaps TRBD1 as D (6 bases). This CDR3 is 13 amino acids long. Germline assignment: CDR1 MDHEN and CDR2 SYDVKM. V gave up 5 bases and J gave up 13 bases, with 20 bases separating them. This CDR3 reads CASSLDRTGKYFF. The CDR3 nucleotides read TGTGCCAGCAGTCTTGACAGGACGGGGAAGTATTTCTTT.

This chain connects TRBV7-9 to TRBJ2-1; 9 nucleotides match TRBD1. V shed 1 base and J 9 bases; nucleotides not matched to a gene: 7. Germline CDR1 SEHNR, CDR2 FQNEAQ (reference sequence). The CDR3 loop spans 15 amino acids. CDR3 residues: CASSLGDRVGGEQFF. The DNA of the CDR3 is TGTGCCAGCAGCTTAGGGGACAGGGTAGGGGGTGAGCAGTTCTTC.

The J gene is TRBJ2-7, the V gene TRBV5-1, with 10 bases fitting TRBD1. CDR3 length equals 15 residues. With V trimmed by 0 bases and J by 2 bases, 2 bases remained unmatched. Germline V lookup: CDR1 SGHRS, CDR2 YFSETQ. This CDR3 is CASSLGQGAPYEQYF. CDR3 sequence (DNA): TGCGCCAGCAGCTTGGGACAGGGGGCCCCCTACGAGCAGTACTTC.

The chain has TRBV27 and TRBJ1-2; no definite D call. V lost 5 bases, J lost 0 bases, and 16 bases lay in between. This CDR3 has 16 amino acids. Germline V gene lookup returns CDR1 MNHEY and CDR2 SMNVEV (reference sequence). In DNA, the CDR3 is TGTGCCAGCAGTCCGAGACGACACGCAGCTAACTATGGCTACACCTTC. Translating it yields CASSPRRHAANYGYTF.

This chain joins TRBV11-2 and TRBJ1-2, with D perhaps TRBD1 (6 bases). V lost 5 bases, J lost 3 bases, and 13 bases lay in between. Per the germline V gene, CDR1 is SGHAT and CDR2 is FQNNGV. The CDR3 has 14 amino acids. The CDR3: CASSPSSGDYGYTF. As DNA, the CDR3 is TGTGCCAGCAGCCCAAGCTCAGGGGACTATGGCTACACCTTC.

V is TRBV10-2 and J is TRBJ2-1, with 7 bases lining up with TRBD1. V lost 5 bases, J lost 9 bases, and 7 bases stayed unmatched. The CDR3 has 13 residues. In germline, CDR1 is WSHSY, CDR2 SAAADI. The CDR3 reads CASSLQGTGEQFF. Written as DNA, the CDR3 is TGCGCCAGCAGTCTACAGGGGACGGGTGAGCAGTTCTTC.

This clone has only one observation. The chain links TRBV28 to TRBJ2-1; a weak D match, TRBD2 (6 bases). The CDR3 totals 16 residues. From germline, CDR1 is MDHEN and CDR2 SYDVKM. Trimming cost V 11 bases and J 4 bases, with 24 bases left between them. CDR3: CAGGPQRAGRYNEQFF. The CDR3 DNA follows: TGTGCCGGAGGCCCCCAGCGGGCCGGTAGGTACAATGAGCAGTTCTTC.

There are a few counts of this clone. This chain links TRBV6-5 with TRBJ1-5; D might be TRBD1 (5 bases). Trimming removed 10 bases at V and 8 bases at J, with 12 bases between. This CDR3 is built from 11 residues. From germline, CDR1 is MNHEY and CDR2 SVGAGI. CDR3 nucleotides: TGTGCCACAGGGATTGCGGAGCCCCAGCATTTT. Residues: CATGIAEPQHF.

This clone showed up just a few times. The chain joins TRBV18 to TRBJ2-5, with TRBD1 matching over 12 bases. The V and J ends lost 6 bases and 4 bases, in that order; junction bases with no gene match: 6. The CDR3 extends over 15 amino acids. Germline CDR1 reads KGHSH; CDR2 reads LQKENI. The CDR3 loop reads CASSPGTGGGETQYF. The CDR3, as DNA: TGTGCCAGCTCCCCCGGGACAGGGGGCGGAGAGACCCAGTACTTC.

V usage is TRBV28 and J usage is TRBJ1-1; D is unresolved. Germline values: CDR1 MDHEN, CDR2 SYDVKM. CDR3 length: 14 amino acids. Trimming took 2 bases from V and 2 from J, leaving 9 bases between them. The CDR3 loop reads CASSLTPSNTEAFF. The CDR3 DNA follows: TGTGCCAGCAGTTTAACACCCTCTAACACTGAAGCTTTCTTT.

The V call is TRBV28, the J call TRBJ1-2, with 7 bases matching TRBD1. CDR1 MDHEN and CDR2 SYDVKM come from the germline V gene. V lost 7 bases, J lost 4 bases, and 3 bases stayed unmatched. The CDR3 loop spans 12 amino acids. In nucleotides, the CDR3 is TGTGCCAGCATCAACAGGGGCTATGGCTACACCTTC. Protein: CASINRGYGYTF.

The gene calls are TRBV4-1 and TRBJ1-1; the D is unclear. Trimming removed 2 bases from V and 4 bases from J, with 14 bases in between. The germline CDR1 and CDR2 sequences are MGHRA and YSYEKL. The length of the CDR3 is 15 residues. The CDR3 sequence: CASSQQKPRGTEAFF. CDR3 sequence (DNA): TGCGCCAGCAGCCAACAAAAACCCCGGGGCACTGAAGCTTTCTTT.

This clone was recorded a few times. This rearrangement joins TRBV5-4 to TRBJ2-7; 8 nucleotides line up with TRBD2. This CDR3 contains 15 residues. The V and J ends lost 4 bases and 5 bases, in that order; junction bases with no gene match: 11. Germline values: CDR1 SGHNT, CDR2 YYREEE (reference sequence). The DNA of the CDR3 is TGTGCCAGCAGCACCGGACTAGCCAACGTCGACGAGCAGTACTTC. This translates into CASSTGLANVDEQYF. Looking up the rest from reference TRBV5-4 and TRBJ2-7 gives the full variable domain: ETGVTQSPTHLIKTRGQQVTLRCSSQSGHNTVSWYQQALGQGPQFIFQYYREEENGRGNFPPRFSGLQFPNYSSELNVNALELDDSALYLCASSTGLANVDEQYFGPGTRLTVT.

This sequence joins TRBV29-1 and TRBJ2-6; possibly TRBD1 for D (5 bases). The CDR3 has 13 amino acids. Germline lookup yields CDR1 SQVTM and CDR2 ANQGSEA. V gave up 4 bases and J gave up 2 bases, with 6 bases separating them. CDR3 in DNA: TGCAGCGTTGCCAGGGCTGGGGCCAACGTCCTGACTTTC. Protein product: CSVARAGANVLTF.

This clone was observed once. The chain links TRBV28 to TRBJ2-1; 9 nucleotides agree with TRBD2. V trimming: 7 bases; J trimming: 8 bases; junction bases outside the gene matches: 9. The CDR3 totals 14 residues. Germline CDR1 reads MDHEN; CDR2 reads SYDVKM. The CDR3 region has the DNA TGTGCCAGCACCCGGACTAGCGTTAGGGATGAGCAGTTCTTC. Protein sequence: CASTRTSVRDEQFF.

This rearrangement joins TRBV4-2 to TRBJ1-5; TRBD1 agrees at 8 bases. J was trimmed by 7 bases and V by 0 bases; bases with no gene match: 5. The CDR3 sequence is 15 residues long. Germline V gene lookup returns CDR1 LGHNA and CDR2 YNFKEQ. DNA for the CDR3: TGTGCCAGCAGCCAAGATAGGACAGGGAGGCAGCCCCAGCATTTT. This sequence encodes CASSQDRTGRQPQHF.

This chain joins TRBV15 and TRBJ2-5; D is uncertain. The CDR3 has 11 residues. CDR1 is LNHNV and CDR2 is YYDKDF in the germline V gene (reference sequence). With 1 base removed from V and 7 bases from J, the gap between germline ends came to 4 bases. Written as DNA, the CDR3 is TGTGCCACCAGCAGAGGCGGGACCCAGTACTTC. It translates to CATSRGGTQYF.

The chain combines TRBV14 with TRBJ2-5, with a possible D match to TRBD1 (6 bases). Trimming removed 2 bases at V and 5 bases at J, with 21 bases between. This CDR3 contains 17 residues. Germline CDR1 SGHDN, CDR2 FVKESK. CDR3 residues: CASSQPLTGTKKETQYF. Written as DNA, the CDR3 is TGTGCCAGCAGCCAACCACTTACCGGGACAAAAAAGGAGACCCAGTACTTC.

This chain joins TRBV19 and TRBJ2-7; D might be TRBD2 (5 bases). Trimming took off 5 bases at V and 0 bases at J, with 11 bases between the two ends. Per the germline V gene, CDR1 is LNHDA and CDR2 is SQIVND (reference sequence). This CDR3 is 14 amino acids long. CDR3 protein: CASSAGVTSYEQYF. The CDR3 coding sequence is TGTGCCAGTAGTGCCGGGGTGACCTCCTACGAGCAGTACTTC. The full variable domain, with the rest looked up from reference TRBV19 and TRBJ2-7, is DGGITQSPKYLFRKEGQNVTLSCEQNLNHDAMYWYRQDPGQGLRLIYYSQIVNDFQKGDIAEGYSVSREKKESFPLTVTSAQKNPTAFYLCASSAGVTSYEQYFGPGTRLTVT.